The 31 T cell receptor beta chains in this list originate from one sample, sequenced in a study of shared clonotypes between healthy human individuals. The assay was immunoSEQ multiplex PCR, and TCRdb's table has in-frame clones only and misses some. The sample includes nearly 1 million clones, less than 85% seen only once; the top ten take about 1.5%. The sequencing sample was made of memory CD4+ T cells sorted from blood. Regarding subset: CD45RA-negative fraction. These receptors were obtained from a man in his late teens or twenties in good health.

This chain joins TRBV12-5 and TRBJ2-5, with D perhaps TRBD1 or TRBD2 (5 bases each). This CDR3 has 12 amino acids. The germline V gene has CDR1 LGHNT and CDR2 FRNRAP. V dropped 2 bases and J dropped 6 bases, with 7 bases sitting between them. The CDR3 nucleotides are TGTGCTAGTGGTTTGACGGGGCAGACCCAGTACTTC. Its protein product is CASGLTGQTQYF. The complete variable domain, with remaining parts taken from reference TRBV12-5 and TRBJ2-5, reads DARVTQTPRHKVTEMGQEVTMRCQPILGHNTVFWYRQTMMQGLELLAYFRNRAPLDDSGMPKDRFSAEMPDATLATLKIQPSEPRDSAVYFCASGLTGQTQYFGPGTRLLVL.

The rearrangement links TRBV5-1 to TRBJ2-5; TRBD2 matches 8 bases. The V gene's germline CDR1 is SGHRS and CDR2 YFSETQ. The CDR3 has 14 amino acids. After removal of 0 bases from V and 5 bases from J, the junction contained 3 bases not matched to a gene. The CDR3 DNA reads TGCGCCAGCAGCTTGGAACGGGAGGGTGAGACCCAGTACTTC. Encoded protein: CASSLEREGETQYF.

This clone was counted between two and nine times. The chain employs TRBV5-1 and TRBJ1-1; 8 bases map to TRBD1. V lost 5 bases and J lost 0; bases outside the gene matches: 3. Looked up from germline, CDR1 is SGHRS and CDR2 is YFSETQ. This CDR3 has 14 amino acids. CDR3 residues: CASRVTGVNTEAFF. The CDR3 DNA reads as TGCGCCAGCAGGGTGACAGGGGTGAACACTGAAGCTTTCTTT.

The chain joins TRBV30 to TRBJ2-5; 9 bases fit TRBD1. The CDR3 is 11 amino acids. CDR1 is GTSNPN, CDR2 SVGIG, per germline (reference sequence). J was trimmed by 5 bases and V by 8 bases; bases with no gene match: 3. CDR3 in amino acids: CAGQGRETQYF. The DNA for the CDR3 is TGTGCCGGACAGGGGAGGGAGACCCAGTACTTC.

This chain joins TRBV27 and TRBJ2-1; 9 nucleotides align to TRBD1. The CDR3 is 16 residues long. J was trimmed by 6 bases and V by 5 bases; bases with no gene match: 11. The germline CDR1 and CDR2 sequences are MNHEY and SMNVEV (reference sequence). CDR3 protein: CASSRDRAQRSNEQFF. In DNA form, the CDR3 reads TGTGCCAGCAGTCGGGACAGGGCCCAACGGAGCAATGAGCAGTTCTTC.

The rearrangement links TRBV27 to TRBJ1-4, with D hard to call. Trimming cost V 6 bases and J 3 bases, with 20 bases left between them. There are 17 residues in the CDR3. From germline, CDR1 is MNHEY and CDR2 SMNVEV (reference sequence). The CDR3 DNA is TGTGCCAGCAGCCTCTCAGGATTAGTGGTTCCTAATGAAAAACTGTTTTTT. Translating it yields CASSLSGLVVPNEKLFF.

The V and J genes are TRBV19 and TRBJ2-5; D remains ambiguous. V lost 3 bases to trimming and J lost 4 bases, with 9 bases between them. CDR3 length equals 13 residues. CDR1 and CDR2 from the germline V gene are LNHDA and SQIVND (reference sequence). Written as DNA, the CDR3 is TGTGCCAGTAGTATGGTGGTTAGAGAGACCCAGTACTTC. Amino acid sequence: CASSMVVRETQYF. The whole variable domain, filled in from reference TRBV19 and TRBJ2-5, reads DGGITQSPKYLFRKEGQNVTLSCEQNLNHDAMYWYRQDPGQGLRLIYYSQIVNDFQKGDIAEGYSVSREKKESFPLTVTSAQKNPTAFYLCASSMVVRETQYFGPGTRLLVL.

The chain carries TRBV6-6 and TRBJ1-1; D might be TRBD1 (6 bases). Trimming shortened V by 6 bases and J by 9 bases, and 17 bases separated the two germline ends. CDR3 length: 13 amino acids. Looked up from germline, CDR1 is MNHNY and CDR2 is SVGAGI (reference sequence). CDR3 sequence: CASREGDERKAFF. The CDR3 bases are TGTGCCAGCAGGGAGGGGGACGAGAGGAAAGCTTTCTTT.

The chain carries TRBV10-2 and TRBJ2-5, with D perhaps TRBD1 (7 bases). CDR3 size: 14 residues. V was pared by 5 bases and J by 6 bases, with 16 bases between. Germline-derived CDR1 and CDR2 are WSHSY and SAAADI. This CDR3 reads CASSSKGAGKTQYF. The CDR3 coding sequence is TGCGCCAGCAGTTCCAAGGGGGCGGGAAAGACCCAGTACTTC.

The J gene is TRBJ2-7, the V gene TRBV5-6; D not resolved. Trimming left V 3 bases short and J 0 bases short, with 7 bases between. The germline V gene has CDR1 SGHDT and CDR2 YYEEEE. The CDR3 runs 13 residues. DNA of the CDR3: TGTGCCAGCAGCTCGGTCGCCTCCTACGAGCAGTACTTC. As protein: CASSSVASYEQYF.

The V and J genes are TRBV28 and TRBJ1-5; D perhaps matches TRBD1 (5 bases). This CDR3 has 13 residues. V shed 7 bases and J shed 2 bases, with 9 bases lying between them. Germline-derived CDR1 and CDR2 are MDHEN and SYDVKM. The CDR3 loop is CASTQQGNQPQHF. The CDR3 DNA reads TGTGCCAGCACCCAACAGGGCAATCAGCCCCAGCATTTT.

The V call is TRBV14, the J call TRBJ1-6; D is possibly TRBD1 (6 bases). This CDR3 region has 15 residues. The germline CDR1 and CDR2 sequences are SGHDN and FVKESK. V was pared by 5 bases and J by 11 bases, with 19 bases between. The DNA of the CDR3 is TGTGCCAGCAGCTCCCGGGACAAGAATTCTCCACCCCTCCACTTT. Translation: CASSSRDKNSPPLHF. The full variable domain, with the rest looked up from reference TRBV14 and TRBJ1-6, is EAGVTQFPSHSVIEKGQTVTLRCDPISGHDNLYWYRRVMGKEIKFLLHFVKESKQDESGMPNNRFLAERTGGTYSTLKVQPAELEDSGVYFCASSSRDKNSPPLHFGNGTRLTVT.

V and J are TRBV15 and TRBJ2-1; 10 bases fit TRBD2. V lost 0 bases, J lost 8 bases, and 7 bases stayed unmatched. The CDR3 length is 16 residues. Per the germline V gene, CDR1 is LNHNV and CDR2 is YYDKDF (reference sequence). As DNA, the CDR3 is TGTGCCACCAGCAGAGAGGCTAGCGGGAGTTTAGATGAGCAGTTCTTC. Translation gives CATSREASGSLDEQFF.

This clone was seen just once. This chain joins TRBV19 and TRBJ2-4, with 13 positions matching TRBD2. V lost 0 bases, J lost 0 bases, and 14 bases stayed unmatched. The CDR3 consists of 22 residues. Germline CDR1 is LNHDA and CDR2 is SQIVND (reference sequence). Written as DNA, the CDR3 is TGTGCCAGTAGTATAGAAATGGGACTAGCGGGAACTGCCAAAGTAGCCAAAAACATTCAGTACTTC. Amino acids: CASSIEMGLAGTAKVAKNIQYF.

The V gene is TRBV6-6, the J gene TRBJ1-2; 7 bases map to TRBD1. Looked up from germline, CDR1 is MNHNY and CDR2 is SVGAGI (reference sequence). After removal of 6 bases from V and 3 bases from J, the junction contained 4 bases not matched to a gene. CDR3 length: 13 amino acids. In DNA, the CDR3 is TGTGCCAGCAGCCGACAGGGAGACTATGGCTACACCTTC. This gives the protein CASSRQGDYGYTF.

The CDR3 protein is CASSARDFGTDTQYF. The DNA for the CDR3 is TGTGCCAGCAGCGCCCGGGACTTCGGCACAGATACGCAGTATTTT. The chain employs TRBV9 and TRBJ2-3; the D gene is possibly TRBD2 (6 bases). Germline values: CDR1 SGDLS, CDR2 YYNGEE. The CDR3 extends over 15 amino acids. V was trimmed by 3 bases and J by 1 base, leaving 12 bases between them.

The chain combines TRBV5-1 with TRBJ2-3, with D hard to call. Germline loops: CDR1 SGHRS, CDR2 YFSETQ. There are 13 residues in the CDR3. Trimming took off 4 bases at V and 0 bases at J, with 6 bases between the two ends. CDR3 amino acids: CASSRTSTDTQYF. CDR3 in DNA: TGCGCCAGCAGCAGGACCAGCACAGATACGCAGTATTTT.

The chain recombines TRBV6-4 with TRBJ2-1; a weak D match, TRBD2 (6 bases). V gave up 3 bases and J gave up 9 bases, with 12 bases separating them. The germline gives CDR1 MRHNA, CDR2 SNTAGT. The length of the CDR3 is 13 residues. CDR3 loop: CASSESGVAEQFF. CDR3 in DNA: TGTGCCAGCAGTGAATCGGGGGTGGCTGAGCAGTTCTTC.

The table lists this clone with a count of one. This chain uses TRBV19 with TRBJ1-2; D is perhaps TRBD1 (5 bases). Germline V gene data show CDR1 as LNHDA and CDR2 as SQIVND (reference sequence). The CDR3 runs to 13 residues. Between the trimmed V and J ends, which lost 6 bases and 11 bases, there was a span of 19 bases. The CDR3 DNA is TGTGCCAGTAGCCCCGAGGGGCCGTTAGGTTACACCTTC. Translated, it gives CASSPEGPLGYTF.

This chain connects TRBV20-1 to TRBJ2-7; tentative D call: TRBD2 (5 bases). Germline V gene sequence: CDR1 DFQATT, CDR2 SNEGSKA (reference sequence). This CDR3 is built from 11 residues. CDR3 protein: CTAGVEYEQYF. The CDR3 bases are TGCACCGCGGGCGTAGAGTACGAGCAGTACTTC.

This clone appeared a single time. V gene TRBV18 combines with J gene TRBJ2-3; 8 positions match TRBD1. There are 15 residues in the CDR3. The germline V gene encodes CDR1 KGHSH and CDR2 LQKENI. With 6 bases clipped from V and 5 bases from J, the junction kept 10 bases outside the gene matches. CDR3 DNA: TGTGCCAGCTCGGCCTGGACAGGGTTCGTAGATACGCAGTATTTT. Protein sequence: CASSAWTGFVDTQYF.

V is TRBV6-1 and J is TRBJ2-3; tentatively, D is TRBD1 or TRBD2 (7 bases each). V shed 4 bases and J shed 10 bases, with 24 bases lying between them. Germline CDR1 and CDR2: MNHNS and SASEGT. This CDR3 has 16 residues. CDR3 region: CASSAGRGGSHGSQYF. CDR3 nucleotide sequence: TGTGCCAGCAGTGCCGGCAGGGGGGGGTCCCATGGATCGCAGTATTTT.

The chain links TRBV10-1 to TRBJ1-1; D gene ambiguous. The CDR3 runs to 14 residues. Germline V gene data show CDR1 as WNHNN and CDR2 as SYGVQD (reference sequence). V lost 3 bases, J lost 3 bases, and 11 bases lay in between. In DNA, the CDR3 is TGCGCCAGCAGTGAACGCCCTTCGGACACTGAAGCTTTCTTT. Its protein product is CASSERPSDTEAFF.

This clone was counted a few times. This chain uses TRBV6-4 with TRBJ1-2, with 8 bases lining up with TRBD1. The CDR3 spans 16 residues. The junction had 14 bases not matched to a gene; V was cut back by 10 bases and J by 1 base. CDR1 MRHNA and CDR2 SNTAGT come from the germline V gene. The CDR3 protein is CANPPAGGFINYGYTF. In DNA, the CDR3 is TGTGCCAACCCACCCGCAGGGGGCTTCATTAACTATGGCTACACCTTC.

V is TRBV4-3 and J is TRBJ2-2; 15 nucleotides agree with TRBD2. With 7 bases clipped from V and 3 bases from J, the junction kept 6 bases outside the gene matches. Looked up from germline, CDR1 is LGHNA and CDR2 is YSLEER. This CDR3 is 17 amino acids long. CDR3 DNA: TGCGCCAGCAACCCCGGACTAGCGGGAGGGCACACCGGGGAGCTGTTTTTT. It yields the protein CASNPGLAGGHTGELFF.

This chain links TRBV19 with TRBJ1-6; no clear D gene. V lost 6 bases, J lost 10 bases, and 16 bases lay in between. The CDR3 is 14 amino acids. Germline lookup yields CDR1 LNHDA and CDR2 SQIVND (reference sequence). For the CDR3, the DNA is TGTGCCAGTAGGGATCGAGGCTGGGGATCACCCCTCCACTTT. Translated, it gives CASRDRGWGSPLHF.

In its sample, this clone was seen once. The gene calls are TRBV12-5 and TRBJ2-7; D remains ambiguous. Trimming pared 1 base from V and 2 bases from J, leaving 9 bases between. CDR1 is LGHNT, CDR2 FRNRAP, per germline. There are 14 residues in the CDR3. As DNA, the CDR3 is TGTGCTAGTGGTTTGGAAAACGGACCCTACGAGCAGTACTTC. This gives the protein CASGLENGPYEQYF.

This clone ranks as medium-sized. The rearrangement joins TRBV27 to TRBJ1-5, with a tentative D call TRBD1 (5 bases). The CDR3 totals 15 residues. V lost 6 bases, J lost 0 bases, and 12 bases lay in between. Germline CDR1 reads MNHEY; CDR2 reads SMNVEV (reference sequence). The CDR3 region has the DNA TGTGCCAGCAGAACCGGGACTGTTAGCAATCAGCCCCAGCATTTT. This translates into CASRTGTVSNQPQHF.

This clone was observed a single time. The genes are TRBV30 and TRBJ2-2; D is unresolved. Per the germline V gene, CDR1 is GTSNPN and CDR2 is SVGIG (reference sequence). V lost 3 bases and J lost 8, with 13 bases in between. This CDR3 has 13 amino acids. The CDR3 region has the DNA TGTGCCTGGAGGAGGCTAACCCCAGGGGAGCTGTTTTTT. Translation gives CAWRRLTPGELFF.

In this sample, this clone turned up a few times. J is TRBJ2-1 and V is TRBV7-9; D gene ambiguous. Deletions cut 1 base from V and 7 bases from J, with 14 bases between. This CDR3 comprises 15 residues. Per germline, CDR1 SEHNR and CDR2 FQNEAQ (reference sequence). The CDR3 DNA sequence: TGTGCCAGCAGCTTAGTTGGGCCTCTGACGAATGAGCAGTTCTTC. Translated: CASSLVGPLTNEQFF.

Regarding this clone: At the DNA level, this CDR3 is encoded by other sequences in the same sample as well. The V gene is TRBV30, the J gene TRBJ2-5; perhaps TRBD2 as D (7 bases). Between the trimmed V and J ends, which lost 3 bases and 2 bases, there was a span of 10 bases. The germline V gene encodes CDR1 GTSNPN and CDR2 SVGIG (reference sequence). The CDR3 spans 13 residues. CDR3 protein: CAWSGGLQETQYF. The CDR3 nucleotides read TGTGCCTGGAGCGGGGGGCTGCAAGAGACCCAGTACTTC.